Listed below are T cell receptor beta chains from one sample, sequenced in a study of Ad26.COV2.S vaccination and SARS-CoV-2 variants. TCRdb keeps only in-frame clones here, not all; method: immunoSEQ multiplex PCR. Altogether hundreds of thousands of clones are present, 83% being singletons, with the ten largest covering around 7.3%. Sequencing used peripheral blood, obtained in a trial of Ad26.COV2.S vaccine versus placebo. The receptors originated from a person between 18 and 65 years old who received the Ad26.COV2.S COVID-19 vaccine or a placebo. Each CDR3 is given with its conserved first and last residue. A D gene is named only where the DNA matches it firmly. The size entry is marked missing in some rows and otherwise reads once, few, many or a size class.

cdr3_nt	cdr3_aa	clone_size	j_call	cdr3_length	d_call	v_call
TGTGCCAGCAGGGGGACAGGGCTGACTGAAGCTTTCTTT	CASRGTGLTEAFF	.	TRBJ1-1	13	TRBD1	TRBV3-1/TRBV3-2
TGTGCTAGTGGTTTGGTGCGTGGGGGATTTGAGACCCAGTACTTC	CASGLVRGGFETQYF	.	TRBJ2-5	15	.	TRBV12-5
TGTGCCAGCAGTTCGCCGGGGTTGGAAGGAAACACCATATATTTT	CASSSPGLEGNTIYF	.	TRBJ1-3	15	.	TRBV6-5
TGTGCCAGCAGTTACTCGGGGACTAGCGCTTACAATGAGCAGTTCTTC	CASSYSGTSAYNEQFF	.	TRBJ2-1	16	TRBD2	TRBV6-5
TGTGCCAGCGGGAGGGGAAGTAGCAATCAGCCCCAGCATTTT	CASGRGSSNQPQHF	few	TRBJ1-5	14	.	TRBV27
TGTGCCAGCAGCTTTGGGACAGCATATAATTCACCCCTCCACTTT	CASSFGTAYNSPLHF	.	TRBJ1-6	15	TRBD1	TRBV5-6
TGTGCCAGCAGCTTAGCGGGACAGGGGCTCGGTGGCTACACCTTC	CASSLAGQGLGGYTF	.	TRBJ1-2	15	TRBD1	TRBV7-8
TGCAGTGCTGTCCCCGGGGCCGAAGCTTTCTTT	CSAVPGAEAFF	once	TRBJ1-1	11	.	TRBV20-1
TGTGCCAGCAGTGCGACGGCAGTAGCCGTCTATGGCTACACCTTC	CASSATAVAVYGYTF	few	TRBJ1-2	15	.	TRBV2
TGTGCCAGCAGCAAAACAGCGGCCGGGGAGCTGTTTTTT	CASSKTAAGELFF	.	TRBJ2-2	13	.	TRBV12-3/TRBV12-4
TGTGCCAGCAGTTACTCAGATCCAGGCCCAGCAGGAACGCAGTATTTT	CASSYSDPGPAGTQYF	once	TRBJ2-3	16	.	TRBV6-6
TGTGCCAGCAGCTCACTGAGGGACAGGGCCTACGAGCAGTACTTC	CASSSLRDRAYEQYF	.	TRBJ2-7	15	TRBD1	TRBV28
TGTGCCTGGAGCCCTACCGGGGGGGTAGGCGGGGAGCTGTTTTTT	CAWSPTGGVGGELFF	.	TRBJ2-2	15	TRBD2	TRBV30
TGTGCCAGCAGCAGGGGGGCGGGAGCCTACGAGCAGTACTTC	CASSRGAGAYEQYF	.	TRBJ2-7	14	.	TRBV9
TGTGCCAGCAGTTCCGTCCCCGGGGAGCTGTTTTTT	CASSSVPGELFF	.	TRBJ2-2	12	.	TRBV12-3/TRBV12-4
TGTGCCAGTAGTATGGGGGGATACACTGAAGCTTTCTTT	CASSMGGYTEAFF	.	TRBJ1-1	13	.	TRBV19
TGTGCCAGCAGCTTACAGGGAGGGACTGAAGCTTTCTTT	CASSLQGGTEAFF	.	TRBJ1-1	13	.	TRBV7-3
TGCGCCAGCAGAGAACCCTACGGGGGAGCAGATACGCAGTATTTT	CASREPYGGADTQYF	.	TRBJ2-3	15	.	TRBV10-2
TGCGCCAGCAGCCAAGGAGCTAGCGGGAGTTACAATGAGCAGTTCTTC	CASSQGASGSYNEQFF	.	TRBJ2-1	16	TRBD2	TRBV4-1
TGTGCCAGCAGCTTGTCAGGGAGTGGACCCCTCCACTTT	CASSLSGSGPLHF	.	TRBJ1-6	13	.	TRBV5-4
TGTGCCAGCACCTCGACAGGGGGCGGAAACACCATATATTTT	CASTSTGGGNTIYF	.	TRBJ1-3	14	TRBD1	TRBV3-1/TRBV3-2
TGTGCCAGCAGCTTGAGGCTAGCGGTCCGCGATGAGCAGTTCTTC	CASSLRLAVRDEQFF	.	TRBJ2-1	15	TRBD2	TRBV5-5
TGTGCCAGCAGTCCAGACAGGTCGGGTCAGCCCCAGCATTTT	CASSPDRSGQPQHF	.	TRBJ1-5	14	.	TRBV6-5
TGTGCCAGCAGCCTCCGGAGGAGCGGGGGGACCGGGGAGCTGTTTTTT	CASSLRRSGGTGELFF	.	TRBJ2-2	16	TRBD2	TRBV7-9
TGCAGTGCTCTGATAACTGAAGCTTTCTTT	CSALITEAFF	few	TRBJ1-1	10	.	TRBV20-1
TGTGCCAGCTCACCAAGGACCGAGCCGCGCAAAAACGAGCAGTACTTC	CASSPRTEPRKNEQYF	.	TRBJ2-7	16	.	TRBV18
TGCGCCAGCAGCCAGGGTCCAGGCCGGAACACTGAAGCTTTCTTT	CASSQGPGRNTEAFF	.	TRBJ1-1	15	.	TRBV4-3
TGTGCCAGCAGCTTCCGGAGCTCTGGAAACACCATATATTTT	CASSFRSSGNTIYF	.	TRBJ1-3	14	.	TRBV5-4
TGTGCCAGCAGCGAAAACCCCAGGGGAGGCTATGGCTACACCTTC	CASSENPRGGYGYTF	few	TRBJ1-2	15	.	TRBV13
TGTGCCAGCAGACAGACCCAGACCAGGGCAGGAACTGAAGCTTTCTTT	CASRQTQTRAGTEAFF	.	TRBJ1-1	16	.	TRBV5-4
TGTGCCATCAGCAAACATCTCCGGGACAGGGTCAATGAGCAGTTCTTC	CAISKHLRDRVNEQFF	.	TRBJ2-1	16	TRBD1	TRBV10-3
TGTGCCACCAGCAGAGGAGAGGCGGGTGGCACAGATACGCAGTATTTT	CATSRGEAGGTDTQYF	.	TRBJ2-3	16	.	TRBV15
TGTGCCAGCAGTTACGGTCGGGGGAGGAACACCATATATTTT	CASSYGRGRNTIYF	.	TRBJ1-3	14	.	TRBV6-2/TRBV6-3
TGTGCCAGCGCGGCTTCGGGGGAGACCCAGTACTTC	CASAASGETQYF	.	TRBJ2-5	12	.	TRBV6-5
TGCGCCAGGGGGCACCGGGACAGGGACTCCTACGAGCAGTACTTC	CARGHRDRDSYEQYF	once	TRBJ2-7	15	TRBD1	TRBV23-1
TGTGCCACCGAGGGGAGTAACGAGCAGTACTTC	CATEGSNEQYF	.	TRBJ2-7	11	.	TRBV19
TGCGCCAGCAGGCGGGACGCCAACTCTGGGGCCAACGTCCTGACTTTC	CASRRDANSGANVLTF	.	TRBJ2-6	16	.	TRBV10-2
TGCGCCAGCAGCGCGGGACAGGGGGGAATATCTGGAAACACCATATATTTT	CASSAGQGGISGNTIYF	.	TRBJ1-3	17	TRBD1	TRBV5-1
TGTGCCACCAGTAAGGGTTCGAACACCGGGGAGCTGTTTTTT	CATSKGSNTGELFF	.	TRBJ2-2	14	.	TRBV24-1
TGTGCCAGCAGACGAGGGGGGCGCACTGAAGCTTTCTTT	CASRRGGRTEAFF	.	TRBJ1-1	13	.	TRBV11-3